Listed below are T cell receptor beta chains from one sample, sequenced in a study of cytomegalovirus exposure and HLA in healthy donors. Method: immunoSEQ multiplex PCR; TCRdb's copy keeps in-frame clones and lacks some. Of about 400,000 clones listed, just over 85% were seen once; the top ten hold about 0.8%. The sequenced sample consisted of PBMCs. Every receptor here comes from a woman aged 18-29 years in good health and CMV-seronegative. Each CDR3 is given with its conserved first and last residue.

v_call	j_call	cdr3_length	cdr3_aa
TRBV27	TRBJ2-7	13	CASSPRQGYEQYF
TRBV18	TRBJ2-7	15	CASSPRTGISYEQYF
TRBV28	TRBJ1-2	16	CASSYGTARGDYGYTF
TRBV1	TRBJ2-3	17	CTSSQDKGTDSTDTQYF
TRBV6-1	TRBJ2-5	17	CASSARLAGGLEETQYF
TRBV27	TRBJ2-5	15	CASSLAGRVIETQYF
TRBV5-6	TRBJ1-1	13	CASSLGGDTEAFF
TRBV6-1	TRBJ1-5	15	CASNRHVSDNQPQHF
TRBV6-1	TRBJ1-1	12	CASSERGTEAFF
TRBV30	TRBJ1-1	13	CAWRERGQGEAFF
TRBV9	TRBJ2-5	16	CASSFGSGGDQETQYF
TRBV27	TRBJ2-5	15	CASSSLFGGAETQYF
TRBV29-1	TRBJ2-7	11	CSVIEAYEQYF
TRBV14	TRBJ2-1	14	CASKKGGMSTEQFF
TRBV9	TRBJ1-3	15	CASSVATGGRNTIYF
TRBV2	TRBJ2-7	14	CASSGKAVLYEQYF
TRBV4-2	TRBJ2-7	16	CASSQEETGSSYEQYF
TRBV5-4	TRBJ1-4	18	CASSFWGYRGRTNEKLFF
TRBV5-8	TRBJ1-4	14	CASSLGQGVEKLFF
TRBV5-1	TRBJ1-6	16	CASSPDGGSYNSPLHF
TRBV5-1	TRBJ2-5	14	CASSSPGGGETQYF
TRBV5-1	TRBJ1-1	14	CASSPGQPNTEAFF
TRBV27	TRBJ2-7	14	CASSYHIRGYEQYF
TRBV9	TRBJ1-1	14	CASSVPGGNTEAFF
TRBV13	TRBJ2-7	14	CASSLVGSSYEQYF
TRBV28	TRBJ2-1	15	CASRPGTSGYNEQFF
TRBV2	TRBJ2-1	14	CASRGTSGNNEQFF
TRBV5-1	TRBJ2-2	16	CASSLDSRVSAGELFF
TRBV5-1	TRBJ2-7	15	CASSLDLGARYEQYF
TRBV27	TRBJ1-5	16	CASSSLRRGINQPQHF
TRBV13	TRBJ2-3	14	CASSPGLATDTQYF
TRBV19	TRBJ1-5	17	CASSIVGPVGPNQPQHF
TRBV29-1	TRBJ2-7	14	CSVRGQGWGYEQYF
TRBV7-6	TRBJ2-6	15	CASSLTSHGANVLTF